What follows describes a single TCR beta chain. This clone has a single count. The target of this receptor is not known. No per-base quality is available; no much larger clone lies one base away. These data are taken from a study of T cell responses to AZD1222 COVID-19 vaccine (dated by TCRdb to the early 2020s). About the investigation overall: AZD1222 recipients with second doses at about 4 weeks or about 12 weeks were pooled, because spike-specific TCR depth and breadth did not differ between schedules. A total of over 230 trial participants underwent TCR sequencing, of whom 207 received two doses of AZD1222 and some 26 received two doses of the MenACWY control vaccine. Enrollment into the trials was organized by age into subgroups of 18-55, 56-69 and 70-plus years, and those subgroups contained roughly 150, 30 and 60 TCR-sequenced participants, respectively.

Beyond this particular receptor, the publication reports: Conclusions about previously exposed vaccinees were limited because only 5 or 6 AZD1222 recipients were SARS-CoV-2 seropositive at baseline. The 56-69-year group was small, and its depth increase did not reach significance, likely because of low power. After two AZD1222 doses, spike-specific TCR breadth and depth were significantly higher than at day 0 and than in MenACWY recipients. Reportedly, close to half of the unique spike-specific TCRs recognized epitopes lying outside the regions that are mutated in the B.1.351 and B.1.1.7 variants. Because no day 14 peak-response samples were available, the repertoires could be characterized only after the peak T cell response. Vaccine-associated CD4 TCRs spanned the whole spike protein, with dominant responses in regions 160-218 and 743-854. Most participants were white British and females outnumbered males, and the authors suggested that clonal diversity may have been underestimated.

The CDR3 regions of human TCRbeta chains were analyzed by immunosequencing. The original pipeline was this. TCRs in the repertoires were matched against a reference library of SARS-CoV-2-specific TCRs that had been generated with the MIRA antigen-specificity platform. Breadth was defined as the fraction of unique TCRs that were SARS-CoV-2-associated, and depth was defined as the fraction of total T cells that were SARS-CoV-2-associated. Using the MIRA data, every spike-specific TCR was mapped to the spike region that the TCR reacted to and assigned to either a CD4 or a CD8 class. Log10-transformed breadth and depth values were compared by one-way ANOVA with Sidak's multiple comparisons tests. TCRdb re-hosts the immuneACCESS table, in-frame sequences only. Its copies lack some clones; in the studies checked, an unresolved V gene accounts for under half of them, and the cause for the rest is not known. Clone size and V and J calls were adopted from that table, with D and trimming inferred from the DNA. A total of about 180,000 clones appear in this sample, around nine tenths of them only once. The leading ten clones occupy about 8% of the sample.

The CDR3 numbers 15 residues from cysteine through phenylalanine. This entry keeps only the CDR3 DNA: 45 bases, framed from base 1. Sequences SGHNT (CDR1) and YYREEE (CDR2) are obtained from the germline V gene (reference sequence). V is pared back by 1 base and J by 5 bases, with 15 bases lying between the germline termini. What the time point label conveys for this sample: baseline before first vaccination. Vaccinee samples came from UK trials COV001 and COV002, including a single-blind randomized controlled phase 2/3 trial of AZD1222 (ChAdOx1 nCoV-19) in healthy adults. For TCRbeta chain sequencing, PBMC samples were collected from trial participants at day 0 and at day 28 after the second dose.

The material was peripheral blood, obtained on day 0 of AZD1222 vaccination. The rearranged chain carries TRBV5-4 and TRBJ2-5; TRBD1 is possibly the D segment (6 matching bases). The sequence came from an adult in good health. The nucleotide sequence is given as TGTGCCAGCAGCTTGCTGTTGGGGGCGACTGAGACCCAGTACTTC. This encodes CASSLLLGATETQYF.